This record looks at one T cell receptor beta chain sequence and its context. This clonotype was seen ten or more times. Its antigen has not been determined. One base away there is no much larger clone; base qualities are not given. The data were obtained in a study of early T cells in non-severe SARS-CoV-2 infection (dated by TCRdb to the early 2020s). About the investigation overall: Because TCR sequencing was done on bulk RNA from unsorted whole blood, the alpha and beta chains could not be paired. Results and caveats for the whole study, not just this receptor: VDJdb matching was skewed toward anti-spike CD8 responses and likely underestimated virus-specific expansions, missing private and CD4 specificities.

Libraries came from 5' RACE. Sequencing relied on a NextSeq 500. Unique molecular identifiers were attached to individual cDNA molecules in the TCR library protocol so that sequencing error and PCR bias could be corrected. TCR alpha and beta chains were both sequenced, and the abundances of alpha and beta sequences in each sample were closely correlated with each other. Turning to the authors' computational methods: V gene, J gene and CDR3 annotation of TCR sequences was performed with Decombinator V4. TCRs were defined as expanded if a significant change between any two time points was detected under a Poisson model with p below 0.0001. TCR abundances were normalised to the total number of TCRs sequenced in each sample and reported as counts per million. VDJdb, accessed 1 November 2021, was searched for CMV, EBV and SARS-CoV-2 annotated TCRs, with TCRs annotated for multiple antigens excluded. TCRdb ran its own pipeline on the public reads, namely fastp trimming at Q25 and MiXCR clone calling, and kept in-frame beta chains. Entries are consolidated by CDR3 protein sequence, retaining the most common genes and DNA. V and J calls and clone size were set by TCRdb, not the authors. This sample holds around 61,000 distinct CDR3 sequences; roughly 10% were observed only once. 1.5% to 2% of the sample is in the top ten clones.

The study was a case-control design nested within a healthcare worker cohort in London, UK, with weekly nasopharyngeal swab PCR tests and blood sampling. Healthcare workers were enrolled in the week of the UK lockdown, from 23 to 31 March 2020, and were followed every week for up to roughly 15 weeks. Input material: whole blood. The origin of this receptor is an adult who was a healthcare worker with PCR-confirmed SARS-CoV-2 infection or an uninfected control (not recorded which).

CDR3 protein: CAINQGGETQYF. The DNA reads as follows: TGTGCCATCAACCAGGGTGGTGAGACCCAGTACTTC. The V gene is TRBV10-3 and the J gene is TRBJ2-5; TRBD1 is a weak D gene call, 5 bases matching. The V and J ends are trimmed by 7 bases and 5 bases, leaving 11 bases between them. The CDR3 holds 12 amino acids from the cysteine to the phenylalanine. Just CDR3 DNA is preserved here, 36 bases in frame from base 1. According to the germline V gene, CDR1 reads ENHRY and CDR2 reads SYGVKD.